These T cell receptor beta chains were read from a single sample in a study of breast tumors, draining lymph nodes, adjacent tissues. TCRdb re-called the multiplex PCR reads through MiXCR, storing one row per CDR3 protein. Among 290,000 or so distinct CDR3 sequences listed, 30% to 35% were seen once. The sequenced sample consisted of axillary lymph node tissue. These receptor sequences come from a female donor with breast cancer. Some clones in this sample may be carry-over from other donors' samples. Each CDR3 is given with its conserved first and last residue. D genes are given only for firm matches. Size tells how often a clone was seen (once, few, many) or the class of an expanded clone, and some rows leave it out.

size	D	J	V	CDR3	DNA
NA	NA	TRBJ2-1	TRBV6-5	CASSDDQGFEQFF	TGTGCCAGCAGTGATGATCAGGGTTTTGAGCAGTTCTTC
NA	TRBD2	TRBJ2-2	TRBV27	CASSQTSGREGELFF	TGTGCCAGCAGTCAAACTAGCGGGAGGGAGGGGGAGCTGTTTTTT
many	TRBD1	TRBJ1-2	TRBV4-1	CASSHPPGQGTNYGYTF	TGCGCCAGCAGCCACCCACCGGGACAGGGGACTAACTATGGCTACACCTTC
many	NA	TRBJ2-7	TRBV19	CASSPRTGGLSEQYF	TGTGCCAGTAGTCCCAGGACTGGAGGACTCAGCGAGCAGTACTTC
many	TRBD1	TRBJ2-5	TRBV20-1	CSAIGTGGTWETQYF	TGCAGTGCTATTGGGACAGGGGGTACGTGGGAGACCCAGTACTTC
NA	NA	TRBJ1-5	TRBV20-1	CSEQGRYQPQHF	TGCAGTGAACAGGGAAGGTATCAGCCCCAGCATTTT
many	TRBD2	TRBJ2-7	TRBV11-2	CASSSSSGSQNEQYF	TGTGCCAGCAGCTCCAGTAGCGGGAGTCAGAACGAGCAGTACTTC
many	TRBD1	TRBJ1-4	TRBV5-1	CASSLTGGGIEKLFF	TGCGCCAGCAGCTTAACAGGGGGCGGTATTGAAAAACTGTTTTTT
many	TRBD1	TRBJ1-5	TRBV15	CATSTPDRDNQPQHF	TGTGCCACCAGCACGCCGGACAGGGACAATCAGCCCCAGCATTTT
NA	NA	TRBJ2-2	TRBV3-1	CASSQGRSTGELFF	TGTGCCAGCAGCCAAGGGAGATCCACCGGGGAGCTGTTTTTT
many	TRBD1	TRBJ2-1	TRBV4-1	CASRYQGQGSQVEQFF	TGCGCCAGCAGGTACCAGGGACAGGGAAGTCAGGTTGAGCAGTTCTTC
many	NA	TRBJ2-5	TRBV20-1	CSAPGKIQETQYF	TGCAGTGCTCCAGGGAAAATACAAGAGACCCAGTACTTC
many	NA	TRBJ2-2	TRBV19	CASIWDTGELFF	TGTGCCAGTATATGGGACACCGGGGAGCTGTTTTTT
NA	TRBD2	TRBJ2-1	TRBV29-1	CSVAVTSGSSYNEQFF	TGCAGCGTTGCGGTGACTAGCGGGAGCTCCTACAATGAGCAGTTCTTC
NA	TRBD1	TRBJ1-1	TRBV11-2	CASSFGTGWDTEAFF	TGTGCCAGCAGCTTCGGGACAGGGTGGGACACTGAAGCTTTCTTT